These 17 T cell receptor beta chains were all obtained from the same sample, sequenced in a study of cytomegalovirus exposure and HLA in healthy donors. Primers: 60 Vbeta forward and 13 Jbeta reverse. Assay: immunoSEQ multiplex PCR; the TCRdb copy retains only in-frame clones and omits some. Of about 120,000 clones detected, 60% to 75% appear once; the ten largest clones hold approximately 3%. The sample was PBMCs. These receptors came from a woman in her thirties or forties in good health and CMV-seropositive.

The chain links TRBV19 to TRBJ2-7, with TRBD1 matching over 7 bases. The CDR3 is 16 amino acids. The V and J ends lost 5 bases and 1 base, in that order; junction bases with no gene match: 11. Germline CDR1 and CDR2: LNHDA and SQIVND (reference sequence). CDR3 DNA: TGTGCCAGTAGTGACACCGGGACAGCTCTATCCTACGAGCAGTACTTC. Translation: CASSDTGTALSYEQYF.

The V gene is TRBV10-3, the J gene TRBJ1-1; D might be TRBD1 (6 bases). V was shortened by 11 bases and J by 1 base, with 14 bases between the two germline ends. Germline loops: CDR1 ENHRY, CDR2 SYGVKD. This CDR3 region has 13 residues. The CDR3 region has the DNA TGTGCCTTCACTACAGGGCAGAACACTGAAGCTTTCTTT. It specifies CAFTTGQNTEAFF.

This clone was seen a few times. The chain uses TRBV19 and TRBJ1-1, with TRBD1 identical over 7 bases. Germline CDR1 LNHDA, CDR2 SQIVND (reference sequence). The CDR3 length is 15 residues. V was clipped by 7 bases and J by 1 base; unmatched bases: 9. The CDR3 region has the DNA TGTGCCAGTAACGACGACAGGGATTCGAACACTGAAGCTTTCTTT. Protein sequence: CASNDDRDSNTEAFF. Looking up the rest from reference TRBV19 and TRBJ1-1 gives the full variable domain: DGGITQSPKYLFRKEGQNVTLSCEQNLNHDAMYWYRQDPGQGLRLIYYSQIVNDFQKGDIAEGYSVSREKKESFPLTVTSAQKNPTAFYLCASNDDRDSNTEAFFGQGTRLTVV.

The gene calls are TRBV6-1 and TRBJ2-7; 8 positions agree with TRBD1. Germline V gene lookup returns CDR1 MNHNS and CDR2 SASEGT. V trimming: 7 bases; J trimming: 3 bases; junction bases outside the gene matches: 5. The CDR3 is 13 residues long. This chain's CDR3 is CASTGTGYYEQYF. The CDR3, as DNA: TGTGCCAGCACCGGGACAGGATACTACGAGCAGTACTTC.

This chain links TRBV2 with TRBJ1-5; 8 positions match TRBD1. Per the germline V gene, CDR1 is SNHLY and CDR2 is FYNNEI. The ends lost 1 base at V and 6 bases at J; junction bases unmatched: 8. There are 16 residues in the CDR3. In nucleotides, the CDR3 is TGTGCCAGCAGTGAAGGAGACAGGGGTTTTAGTCAGCCCCAGCATTTT. As protein: CASSEGDRGFSQPQHF.

This clone showed up just once. The V call is TRBV5-4, the J call TRBJ1-3; D gene unclear. From germline, CDR1 is SGHNT and CDR2 YYREEE (reference sequence). The CDR3 is 14 amino acids. Trimming left V 5 bases short and J 0 bases short, with 9 bases between. The CDR3 here is CASREDLSGNTIYF. The CDR3 DNA reads as TGTGCCAGCAGAGAGGATCTCTCTGGAAACACCATATATTTT.

The chain is built from TRBV5-4 and TRBJ2-7; D might be TRBD2 (5 bases). The CDR3 consists of 15 residues. Trimming pared 0 bases from V and 6 bases from J, leaving 16 bases between. Germline CDR1 reads SGHNT; CDR2 reads YYREEE (reference sequence). Here the CDR3 reads CASSLGDRAAGEQYF. In nucleotides, the CDR3 is TGTGCCAGCAGCTTGGGCGACCGAGCCGCGGGCGAGCAGTACTTC.

This chain uses TRBV4-3 with TRBJ2-7; a possible D gene is TRBD2 (5 bases). V shed 2 bases and J shed 5 bases, with 16 bases lying between them. This CDR3 is 15 amino acids long. The V gene's germline CDR1 is LGHNA and CDR2 YSLEER. The chain's CDR3 is CASSQTSFGEDEQYF. CDR3 nucleotides: TGCGCCAGCAGCCAAACTAGTTTCGGAGAGGACGAGCAGTACTTC.

This CDR3 reads CASSELGTQGYEQYF. The CDR3 DNA reads TGTGCCAGCAGTGAATTGGGGACACAAGGTTACGAGCAGTACTTC. The chain joins TRBV25-1 to TRBJ2-7; D perhaps matches TRBD1 (6 bases). CDR3 length: 15 residues. Trimming stripped 1 base from V and 4 bases from J, with 14 bases between. The germline CDR1 and CDR2 sequences are MGHDK and SYGVNS.

This clone was seen once. The chain joins TRBV7-9 to TRBJ2-1, with D possibly being TRBD2 (6 bases). V was cut by 5 bases and J by 7 bases, with 18 bases left in between. CDR1 is SEHNR, CDR2 FQNEAQ, per germline (reference sequence). This CDR3 spans 15 amino acids. DNA of the CDR3: TGTGCCAGCAGCCCCCCCTTACTAGCATTGAATGAGCAGTTCTTC. It translates to CASSPPLLALNEQFF.

The chain uses TRBV7-2 and TRBJ1-2, with unresolved D. CDR1 and CDR2 (germline): SGHTA, FQGNSA. The CDR3 loop spans 14 amino acids. V lost 6 bases and J lost 4, with 15 bases in between. CDR3 protein: CASRSAGGAYGYTF. In DNA form, the CDR3 reads TGTGCCAGCAGATCAGCAGGAGGCGCCTATGGCTACACCTTC.

This chain connects TRBV5-6 to TRBJ2-7, with D unclear. CDR3 length: 15 residues. Germline CDR1 SGHDT, CDR2 YYEEEE. V lost 1 base to trimming and J lost 2 bases, with 13 bases between them. In DNA form, the CDR3 reads TGTGCCAGCAGCTTGTACTCCGCCACTCCCTACGAGCAGTACTTC. Amino acid sequence: CASSLYSATPYEQYF.

In nucleotides, the CDR3 is TGTGCCAGTCGATCAACCGTTAGCGGGAGCTCCAAAAACATTCAGTACTTC. Protein: CASRSTVSGSSKNIQYF. J is TRBJ2-4 and V is TRBV28; 9 positions match TRBD2. Germline loops: CDR1 MDHEN, CDR2 SYDVKM. The CDR3 sequence is 17 residues long. Unmatched junction bases numbered 14, after V lost 9 bases and J lost 2 bases.

This chain joins TRBV9 and TRBJ2-1, with 9 nucleotides matching TRBD2. CDR1 and CDR2 from the germline V gene are SGDLS and YYNGEE. The trim removed 0 bases at V and 7 bases at J, leaving 8 bases unmatched. The CDR3 consists of 16 residues. As DNA, the CDR3 is TGTGCCAGCAGCGTAGATGTAGCGGGGGCGGGGAATGAGCAGTTCTTC. Its protein is CASSVDVAGAGNEQFF.

V gene TRBV6-1 combines with J gene TRBJ1-5; TRBD1 agrees at 7 bases. CDR1 is MNHNS and CDR2 is SASEGT in the germline V gene. The ends lost 6 bases at V and 3 bases at J; junction bases unmatched: 8. CDR3 size: 15 residues. The CDR3 DNA sequence: TGTGCCAGCAGGGAGGGGGCGACCATCAATCAGCCCCAGCATTTT. Translation gives CASREGATINQPQHF.

CDR3 residues: CASTLAGGSTDTQYF. CDR3 sequence (DNA): TGTGCCAGCACCTTAGCGGGAGGGTCCACAGATACGCAGTATTTT. This chain uses TRBV28 with TRBJ2-3, with 11 bases aligning to TRBD2. Germline V CDR1 and CDR2: MDHEN, SYDVKM. The CDR3 has 15 residues. J gave up 2 bases and V 7 bases, and 5 bases lay outside the gene matches.

The sample holds a few counts of this clone. The J gene is TRBJ1-1, the V gene TRBV5-1; no firm D call. Trimming removed 0 bases from V and 0 bases from J, with 6 bases in between. CDR3 size: 14 residues. Germline CDR1 and CDR2: SGHRS and YFSETQ. The chain's CDR3 is CASSLGSVNTEAFF. CDR3 sequence (DNA): TGCGCCAGCAGCTTGGGGTCGGTGAACACTGAAGCTTTCTTT.